One sample yielded the 3 T cell receptor beta chains listed below, sequenced in a study of T cells in Graves' hyperthyroidism and ophthalmopathy. Amplification of TCR beta CDR3 regions used RNA as the template. TCR CDR3 underwent first-round RT-PCR with the HTBI primer set. TCRdb redid the calling of the multiplex PCR reads with MiXCR, one entry per CDR3 protein. The table shows over 450,000 distinct CDR3 sequences, with 13% to 15% occurring only once. Sample: blood. The receptors stem from a woman aged 18-29 years with Graves' hyperthyroidism.

This clonotype was seen ten or more times. The chain is built from TRBV11-3 and TRBJ2-7, with 7 bases identical to TRBD1. Germline assignment: CDR1 SGHNT and CDR2 YENEEA. J was trimmed by 0 bases and V by 5 bases; bases with no gene match: 7. This CDR3 is built from 15 residues. This CDR3 reads CASSPRQGSSYEQYF. The CDR3 DNA reads as TGTGCCAGCAGCCCGAGACAGGGAAGCTCCTACGAGCAGTACTTC. The variable domain in full, completed from reference TRBV11-3 and TRBJ2-7, reads EAGVVQSPRYKIIEKKQPVAFWCNPISGHNTLYWYLQNLGQGPELLIRYENEEAVDDSQLPKDRFSAERLKGVDSTLKIQPAELGDSAVYLCASSPRQGSSYEQYFGPGTRLTVT.

The chain couples TRBV30 to TRBJ2-7, with 14 nucleotides matching TRBD2. This CDR3 has 15 amino acids. The junction had 3 bases not matched to a gene; V was cut back by 1 base and J by 4 bases. Germline V gene data show CDR1 as GTSNPN and CDR2 as SVGIG (reference sequence). In DNA form, the CDR3 reads TGTGCCTGGAGTGAGGGACTAGCGGGAGCATACGAGCAGTACTTC. It yields the protein CAWSEGLAGAYEQYF.

This clonotype was recorded many times. The J gene is TRBJ2-3, the V gene TRBV7-3; a possible D gene is TRBD1 (5 bases). The CDR3 consists of 17 residues. Trimming took off 5 bases at V and 2 bases at J, with 20 bases between the two ends. In germline, CDR1 is SGHTA, CDR2 FQGTGA. In DNA form, the CDR3 reads TGTGCCAGCAGCCAAAGGGGTTCTACGCCGGACACAGATACGCAGTATTTT. As protein: CASSQRGSTPDTDTQYF. The full variable domain, rest sourced from reference TRBV7-3 and TRBJ2-3, is GAGVSQTPSNKVTEKGKYVELRCDPISGHTALYWYRQSLGQGPEFLIYFQGTGAADDSGLPNDRFFAVRPEGSVSTLKIQRTERGDSAVYLCASSQRGSTPDTDTQYFGPGTRLTVL.